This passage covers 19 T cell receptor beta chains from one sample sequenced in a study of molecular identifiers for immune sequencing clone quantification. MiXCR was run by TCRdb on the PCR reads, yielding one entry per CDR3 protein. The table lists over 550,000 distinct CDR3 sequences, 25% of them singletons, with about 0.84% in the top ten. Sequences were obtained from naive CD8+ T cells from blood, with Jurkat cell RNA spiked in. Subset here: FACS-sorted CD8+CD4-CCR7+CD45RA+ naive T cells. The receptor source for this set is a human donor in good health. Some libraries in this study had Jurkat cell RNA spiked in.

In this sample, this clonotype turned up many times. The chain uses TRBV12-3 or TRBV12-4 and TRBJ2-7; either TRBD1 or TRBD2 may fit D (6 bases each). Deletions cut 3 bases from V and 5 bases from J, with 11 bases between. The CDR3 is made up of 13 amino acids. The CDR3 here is CASSFSGANEQYF. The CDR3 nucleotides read TGTGCCAGCAGTTTCTCGGGGGCCAACGAGCAGTACTTC.

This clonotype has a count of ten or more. CDR3 amino acids: CASSHPGNPWAETQYF. Written as DNA, the CDR3 is TGTGCCAGCAGTCATCCAGGGAACCCCTGGGCCGAGACCCAGTACTTC. The chain has TRBV6-2 or TRBV6-3 and TRBJ2-5; perhaps TRBD1 as D (5 bases). The V end was cut by 5 bases, the J end by 5 bases, with 21 bases between. CDR3 length: 16 residues. The germline CDR1 and CDR2 sequences are MNHEY and SVGEGT.

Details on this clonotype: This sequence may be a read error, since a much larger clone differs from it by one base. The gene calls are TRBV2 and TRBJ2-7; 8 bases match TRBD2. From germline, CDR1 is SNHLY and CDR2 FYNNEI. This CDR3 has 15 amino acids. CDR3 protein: CSSNAPGGGRYEQYF. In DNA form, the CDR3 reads TGTTCCAGCAATGCCCCGGGAGGGGGGAGGTACGAGCAGTACTTC.

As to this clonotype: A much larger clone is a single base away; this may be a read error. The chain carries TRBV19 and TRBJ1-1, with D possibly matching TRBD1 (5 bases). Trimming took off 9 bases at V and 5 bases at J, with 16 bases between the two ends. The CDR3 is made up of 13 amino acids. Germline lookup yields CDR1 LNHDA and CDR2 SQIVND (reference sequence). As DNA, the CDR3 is TGTGCCAGCCAGGACACACTGACTACTGAAGCTTTCTTT. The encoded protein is CASQDTLTTEAFF. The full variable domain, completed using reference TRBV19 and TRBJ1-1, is DGGITQSPKYLFRKEGQNVTLSCEQNLNHDAMYWYRQDPGQGLRLIYYSQIVNDFQKGDIAEGYSVSREKKESFPLTVTSAQKNPTAFYLCASQDTLTTEAFFGQGTRLTVV.

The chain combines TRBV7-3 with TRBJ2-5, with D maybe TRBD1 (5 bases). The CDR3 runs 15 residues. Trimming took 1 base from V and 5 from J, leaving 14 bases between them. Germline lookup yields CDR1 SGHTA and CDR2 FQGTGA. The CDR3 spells CASSLIGGAWETQYF. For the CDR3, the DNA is TGTGCCAGCAGCTTAATCGGTGGGGCCTGGGAGACCCAGTACTTC.

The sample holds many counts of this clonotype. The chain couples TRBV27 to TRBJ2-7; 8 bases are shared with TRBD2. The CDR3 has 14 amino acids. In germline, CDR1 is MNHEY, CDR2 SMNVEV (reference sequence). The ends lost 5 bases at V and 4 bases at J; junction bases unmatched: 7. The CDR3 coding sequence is TGTGCCAGCAGTCCTCTGGCGGGGGGTTACGAGCAGTACTTC. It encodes CASSPLAGGYEQYF.

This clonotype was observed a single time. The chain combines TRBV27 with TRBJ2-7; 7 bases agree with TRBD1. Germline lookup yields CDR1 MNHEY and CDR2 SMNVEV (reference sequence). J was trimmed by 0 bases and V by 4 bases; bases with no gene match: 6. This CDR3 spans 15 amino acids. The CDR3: CASSYLTGHSYEQYF. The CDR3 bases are TGTGCCAGCAGTTACTTGACAGGGCACTCCTACGAGCAGTACTTC.

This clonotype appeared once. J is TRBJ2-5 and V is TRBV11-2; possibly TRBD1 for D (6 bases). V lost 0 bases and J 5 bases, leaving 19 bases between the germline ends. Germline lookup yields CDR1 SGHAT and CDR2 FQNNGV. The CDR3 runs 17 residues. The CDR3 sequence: CASSLELDSYRGETQYF. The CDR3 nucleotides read TGTGCCAGCAGCTTAGAGTTGGACAGCTACAGAGGGGAGACCCAGTACTTC.

The CDR3 loop reads CASSGGLAGQETQYF. CDR3 coding DNA: TGTGCCAGCAGTGGAGGACTAGCGGGGCAAGAGACCCAGTACTTC. The V and J genes are TRBV25-1 and TRBJ2-5, with 12 bases fitting TRBD2. There are 15 residues in the CDR3. After removal of 4 bases from V and 2 bases from J, the junction contained 2 bases not matched to a gene. In germline, CDR1 is MGHDK, CDR2 SYGVNS.

Here the CDR3 reads CASSYWGSDTEAFF. For the CDR3, the DNA is TGTGCCAGCAGTTATTGGGGGTCAGACACTGAAGCTTTCTTT. The chain uses TRBV27 and TRBJ1-1, with D tentatively TRBD1 (5 bases). The germline gives CDR1 MNHEY, CDR2 SMNVEV (reference sequence). The V and J ends lost 4 bases and 3 bases respectively, with 12 bases between them. The CDR3 covers 14 residues.

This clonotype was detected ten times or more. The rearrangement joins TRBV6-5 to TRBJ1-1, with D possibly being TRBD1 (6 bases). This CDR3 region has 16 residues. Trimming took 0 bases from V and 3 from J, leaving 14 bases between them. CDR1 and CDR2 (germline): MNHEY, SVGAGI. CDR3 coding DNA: TGTGCCAGCAGTTACTCGCACGGGGGCGGGGACACTGAAGCTTTCTTT. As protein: CASSYSHGGGDTEAFF.

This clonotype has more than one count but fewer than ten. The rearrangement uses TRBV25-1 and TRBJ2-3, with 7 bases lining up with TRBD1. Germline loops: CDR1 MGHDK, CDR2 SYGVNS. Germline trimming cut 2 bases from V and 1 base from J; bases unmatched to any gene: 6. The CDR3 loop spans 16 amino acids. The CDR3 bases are TGTGCCAGCAGTGAACGACAGGGTTTCGGCACAGATACGCAGTATTTT. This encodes CASSERQGFGTDTQYF.

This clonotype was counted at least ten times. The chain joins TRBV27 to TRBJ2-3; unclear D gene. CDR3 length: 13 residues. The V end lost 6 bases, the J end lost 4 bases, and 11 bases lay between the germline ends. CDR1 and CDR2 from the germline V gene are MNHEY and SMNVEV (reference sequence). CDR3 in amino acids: CASRGPAPDTQYF. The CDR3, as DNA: TGTGCCAGCAGAGGACCCGCACCAGATACGCAGTATTTT.

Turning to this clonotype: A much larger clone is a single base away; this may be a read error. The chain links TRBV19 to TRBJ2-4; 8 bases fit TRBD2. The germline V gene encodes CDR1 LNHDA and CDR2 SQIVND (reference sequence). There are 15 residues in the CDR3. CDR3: CASQSIAGHPNIQNF. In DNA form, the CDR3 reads TGTGCCAGCCAAAGTATAGCGGGACATCCAAACATTCAGAACTTC.

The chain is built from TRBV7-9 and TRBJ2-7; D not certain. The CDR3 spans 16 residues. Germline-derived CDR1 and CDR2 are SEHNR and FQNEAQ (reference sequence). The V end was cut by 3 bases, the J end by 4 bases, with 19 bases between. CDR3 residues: CASSFATARFSYEQYF. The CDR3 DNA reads TGTGCCAGCAGCTTTGCGACCGCTAGATTTTCATACGAGCAGTACTTC.

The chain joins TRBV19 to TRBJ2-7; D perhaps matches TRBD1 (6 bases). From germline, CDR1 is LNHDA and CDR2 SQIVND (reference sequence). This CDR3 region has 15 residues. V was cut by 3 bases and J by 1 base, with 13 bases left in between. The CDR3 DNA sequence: TGTGCCAGTAGTATTTCTGTGGACAGTTCCTACGAGCAGTACTTC. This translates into CASSISVDSSYEQYF.

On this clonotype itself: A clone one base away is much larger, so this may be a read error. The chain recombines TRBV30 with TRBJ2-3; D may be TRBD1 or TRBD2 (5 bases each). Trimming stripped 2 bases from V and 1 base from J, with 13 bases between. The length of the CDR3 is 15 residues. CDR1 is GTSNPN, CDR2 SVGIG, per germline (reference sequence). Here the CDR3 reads CAWSPQWDGTDTQYF. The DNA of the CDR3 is TGTGCCTGGAGTCCCCAGTGGGACGGCACAGATACGCAGTATTTT.

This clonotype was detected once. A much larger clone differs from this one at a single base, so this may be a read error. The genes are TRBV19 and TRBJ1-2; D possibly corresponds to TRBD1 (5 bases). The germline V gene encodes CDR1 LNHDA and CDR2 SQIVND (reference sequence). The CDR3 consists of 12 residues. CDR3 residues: CASSPTVYDYTF. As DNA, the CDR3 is TGTGCCAGTAGTCCGACAGTCTATGACTACACCTTC.

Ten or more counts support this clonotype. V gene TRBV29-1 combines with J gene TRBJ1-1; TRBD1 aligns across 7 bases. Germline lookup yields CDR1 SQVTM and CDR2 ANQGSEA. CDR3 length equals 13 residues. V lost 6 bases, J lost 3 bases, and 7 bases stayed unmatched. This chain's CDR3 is CSVLQGYDTEAFF. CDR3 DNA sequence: TGCAGCGTGCTACAGGGGTACGACACTGAAGCTTTCTTT.